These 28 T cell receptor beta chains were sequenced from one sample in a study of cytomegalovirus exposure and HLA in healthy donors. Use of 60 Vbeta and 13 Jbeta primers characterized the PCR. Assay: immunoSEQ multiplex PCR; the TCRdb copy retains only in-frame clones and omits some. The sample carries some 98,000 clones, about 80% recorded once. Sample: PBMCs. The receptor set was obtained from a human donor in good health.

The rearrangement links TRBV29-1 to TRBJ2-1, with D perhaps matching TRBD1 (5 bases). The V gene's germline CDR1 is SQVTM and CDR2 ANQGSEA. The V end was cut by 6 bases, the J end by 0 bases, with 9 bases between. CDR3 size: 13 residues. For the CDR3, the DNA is TGCAGCGTCGAGACAGTCTCCTACAATGAGCAGTTCTTC. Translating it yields CSVETVSYNEQFF.

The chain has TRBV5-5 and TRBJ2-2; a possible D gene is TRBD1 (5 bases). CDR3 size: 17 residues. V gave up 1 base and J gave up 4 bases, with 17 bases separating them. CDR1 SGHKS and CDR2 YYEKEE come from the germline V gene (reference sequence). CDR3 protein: CASSLISEVRATGELFF. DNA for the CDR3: TGTGCCAGCAGCTTGATCTCCGAGGTCAGGGCCACCGGGGAGCTGTTTTTT. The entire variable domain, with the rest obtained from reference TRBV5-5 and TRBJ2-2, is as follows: DAGVTQSPTHLIKTRGQQVTLRCSPISGHKSVSWYQQVLGQGPQFIFQYYEKEERGRGNFPDRFSARQFPNYSSELNVNALLLGDSALYLCASSLISEVRATGELFFGEGSRLTVL.

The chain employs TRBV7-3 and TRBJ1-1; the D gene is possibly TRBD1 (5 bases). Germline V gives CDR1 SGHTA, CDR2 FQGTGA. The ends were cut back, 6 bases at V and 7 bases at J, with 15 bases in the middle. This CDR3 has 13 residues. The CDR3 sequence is CASSEGVSHEAFF. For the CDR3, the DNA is TGTGCCAGCAGTGAAGGGGTCTCCCATGAAGCTTTCTTT.

The CDR3 region has the DNA TGTGCCAGCAGCAGACAGGGGCAAGAGACCCAGTACTTC. Translated, it gives CASSRQGQETQYF. The chain uses TRBV21-1 and TRBJ2-5; whether TRBD1, the table's D call, matches the DNA was not checked. TRBV21-1 is a listed pseudogene. The CDR3 is 13 amino acids.

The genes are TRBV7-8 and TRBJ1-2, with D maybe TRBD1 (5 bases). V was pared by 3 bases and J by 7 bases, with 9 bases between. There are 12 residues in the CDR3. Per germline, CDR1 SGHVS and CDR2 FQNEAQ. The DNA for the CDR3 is TGTGCCAGCAGCTTGACAGAAGGTGGCTACACCTTC. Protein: CASSLTEGGYTF.

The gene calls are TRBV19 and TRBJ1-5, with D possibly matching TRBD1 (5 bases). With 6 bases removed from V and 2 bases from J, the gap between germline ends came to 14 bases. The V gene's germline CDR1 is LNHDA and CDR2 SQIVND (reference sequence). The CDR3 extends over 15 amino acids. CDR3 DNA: TGTGCCAGTAGGAATGCGGGGGGTGGCAATCAGCCCCAGCATTTT. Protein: CASRNAGGGNQPQHF.

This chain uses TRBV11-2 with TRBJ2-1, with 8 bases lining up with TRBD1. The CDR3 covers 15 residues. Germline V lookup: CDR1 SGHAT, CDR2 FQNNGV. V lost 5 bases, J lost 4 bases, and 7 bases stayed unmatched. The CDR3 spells CASSLRDRSYNEQFF. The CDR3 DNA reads TGTGCCAGCAGCCTCCGGGACAGGAGTTACAATGAGCAGTTCTTC.

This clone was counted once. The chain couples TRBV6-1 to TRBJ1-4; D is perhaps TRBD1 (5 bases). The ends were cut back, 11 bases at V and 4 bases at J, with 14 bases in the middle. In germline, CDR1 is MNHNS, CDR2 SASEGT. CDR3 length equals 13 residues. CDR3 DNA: TGTGCCTCCCGGCGGCAGGGTAATGAAAAACTGTTTTTT. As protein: CASRRQGNEKLFF.

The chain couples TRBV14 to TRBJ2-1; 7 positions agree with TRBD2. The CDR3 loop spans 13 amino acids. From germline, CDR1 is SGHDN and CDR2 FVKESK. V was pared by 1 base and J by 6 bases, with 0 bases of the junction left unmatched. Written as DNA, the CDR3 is TGTGCCAGCAGCCAAGGACTAGCCAATGAGCAGTTCTTC. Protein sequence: CASSQGLANEQFF.

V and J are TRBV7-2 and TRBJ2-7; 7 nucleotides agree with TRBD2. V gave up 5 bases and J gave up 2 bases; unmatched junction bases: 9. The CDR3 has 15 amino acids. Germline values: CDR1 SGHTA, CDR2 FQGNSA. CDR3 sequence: CASSPRQRGTYEQYF. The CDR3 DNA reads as TGTGCCAGCAGCCCCCGCCAGCGGGGTACCTACGAGCAGTACTTC.

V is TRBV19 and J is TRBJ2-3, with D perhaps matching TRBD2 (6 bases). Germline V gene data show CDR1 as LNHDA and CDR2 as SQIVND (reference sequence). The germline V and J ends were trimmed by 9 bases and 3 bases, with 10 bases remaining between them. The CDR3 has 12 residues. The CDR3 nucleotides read TGTGCCAGCTCGGAGGGGACAGATACGCAGTATTTT. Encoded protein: CASSEGTDTQYF.

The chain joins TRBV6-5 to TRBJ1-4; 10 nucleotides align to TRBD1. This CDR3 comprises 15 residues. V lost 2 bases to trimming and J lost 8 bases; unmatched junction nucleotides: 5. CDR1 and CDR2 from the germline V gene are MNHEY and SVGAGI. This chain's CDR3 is CASSYRWDRGEKLFF. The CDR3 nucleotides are TGTGCCAGCAGTTACAGATGGGACAGGGGCGAAAAACTGTTTTTT.

The CDR3 protein is CASSLRSAADTQYF. The CDR3 region has the DNA TGCGCCAGCAGCTTGAGGTCGGCGGCAGATACGCAGTATTTT. The chain combines TRBV5-1 with TRBJ2-3; D is uncertain. Trimming took off 1 base at V and 4 bases at J, with 10 bases between the two ends. Germline V CDR1 and CDR2: SGHRS, YFSETQ. The CDR3 is 14 amino acids. Complete variable domain (other parts from reference TRBV5-1 and TRBJ2-3): KAGVTQTPRYLIKTRGQQVTLSCSPISGHRSVSWYQQTPGQGLQFLFEYFSETQRNKGNFPGRFSGRQFSNSRSEMNVSTLELGDSALYLCASSLRSAADTQYFGPGTRLTVL.

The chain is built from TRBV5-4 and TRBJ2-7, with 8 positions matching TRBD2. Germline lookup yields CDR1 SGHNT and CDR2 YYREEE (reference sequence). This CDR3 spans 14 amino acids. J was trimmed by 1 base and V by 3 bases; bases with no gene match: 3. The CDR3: CASSSGLGSYEQYF. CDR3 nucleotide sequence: TGTGCCAGCAGCTCGGGACTAGGTTCCTACGAGCAGTACTTC.

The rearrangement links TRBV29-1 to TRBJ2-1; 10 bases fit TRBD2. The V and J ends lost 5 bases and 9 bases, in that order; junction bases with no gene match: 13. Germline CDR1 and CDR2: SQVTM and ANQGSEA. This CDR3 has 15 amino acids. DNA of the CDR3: TGCAGCGTTTCCAACCCCTCTAGCGGGAGACGTGAGCAGTTCTTC. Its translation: CSVSNPSSGRREQFF.

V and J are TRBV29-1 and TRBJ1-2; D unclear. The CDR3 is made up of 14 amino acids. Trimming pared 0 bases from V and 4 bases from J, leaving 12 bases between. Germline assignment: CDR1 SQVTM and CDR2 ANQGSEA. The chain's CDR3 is CSVEDQRGIYGYTF. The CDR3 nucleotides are TGCAGCGTTGAAGATCAGAGAGGTATCTATGGCTACACCTTC.

CDR3 sequence: CASSTGQGAGGYTF. The CDR3 region has the DNA TGTGCCAGCAGCACGGGACAGGGGGCGGGAGGCTACACCTTC. The chain couples TRBV5-6 to TRBJ1-2, with 12 nucleotides matching TRBD1. CDR3 length equals 14 residues. CDR1 is SGHDT, CDR2 YYEEEE, per germline. Unmatched junction bases numbered 6, after V lost 4 bases and J lost 8 bases.

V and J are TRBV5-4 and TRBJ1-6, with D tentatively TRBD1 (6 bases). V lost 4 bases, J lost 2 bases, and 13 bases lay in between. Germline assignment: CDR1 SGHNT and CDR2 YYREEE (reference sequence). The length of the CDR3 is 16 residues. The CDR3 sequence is CASSRGGSTYNSPLHF. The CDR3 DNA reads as TGTGCCAGCAGCAGGGGGGGGAGCACCTATAATTCACCCCTCCACTTT.

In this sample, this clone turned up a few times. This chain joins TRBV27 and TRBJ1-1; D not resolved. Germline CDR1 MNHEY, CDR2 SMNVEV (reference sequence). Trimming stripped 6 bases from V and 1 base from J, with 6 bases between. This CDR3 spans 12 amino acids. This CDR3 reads CASRHQNTEAFF. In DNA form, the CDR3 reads TGTGCCAGCAGACATCAGAACACTGAAGCTTTCTTT.

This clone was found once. CDR3 in amino acids: CASSQDRGQESQPQHF. CDR3 nucleotides: TGTGCCAGCAGCCAAGATCGAGGGCAGGAGAGTCAGCCCCAGCATTTT. V usage is TRBV4-2 and J usage is TRBJ1-5; D gene ambiguous. The CDR3 spans 16 residues. Germline V gene data show CDR1 as LGHNA and CDR2 as YNFKEQ. Trimming took off 0 bases at V and 6 bases at J, with 15 bases between the two ends.

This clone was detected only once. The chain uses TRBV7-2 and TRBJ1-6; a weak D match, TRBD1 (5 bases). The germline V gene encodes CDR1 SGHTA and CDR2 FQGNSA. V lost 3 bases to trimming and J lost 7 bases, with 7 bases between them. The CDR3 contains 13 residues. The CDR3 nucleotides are TGTGCCAGCAGCTTTCGGGGGAATTCACCCCTCCACTTT. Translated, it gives CASSFRGNSPLHF.

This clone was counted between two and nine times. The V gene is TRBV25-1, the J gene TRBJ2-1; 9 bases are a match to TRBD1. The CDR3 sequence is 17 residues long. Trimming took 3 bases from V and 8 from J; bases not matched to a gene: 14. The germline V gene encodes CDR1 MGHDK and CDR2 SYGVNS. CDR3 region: CASSDGMSGQGTYEQFF. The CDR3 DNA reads TGTGCCAGCAGTGACGGGATGTCGGGACAGGGCACCTATGAGCAGTTCTTC. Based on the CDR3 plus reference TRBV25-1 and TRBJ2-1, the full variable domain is EADIYQTPRYLVIGTGKKITLECSQTMGHDKMYWYQQDPGMELHLIHYSYGVNSTEKGDLSSESTVSRIRTEHFPLTLESARPSHTSQYLCASSDGMSGQGTYEQFFGPGTRLTVL.

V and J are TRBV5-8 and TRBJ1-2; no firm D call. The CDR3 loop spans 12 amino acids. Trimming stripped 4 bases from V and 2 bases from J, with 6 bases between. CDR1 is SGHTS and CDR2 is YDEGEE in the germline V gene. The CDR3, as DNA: TGTGCCAGCAGCCCCCCGAACTATGGCTACACCTTC. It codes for CASSPPNYGYTF.

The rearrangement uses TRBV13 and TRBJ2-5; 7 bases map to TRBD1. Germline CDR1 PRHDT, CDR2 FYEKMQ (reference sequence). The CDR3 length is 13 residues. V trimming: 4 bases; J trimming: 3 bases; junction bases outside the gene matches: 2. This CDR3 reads CASSSTGKETQYF. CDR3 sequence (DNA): TGTGCCAGCAGCTCGACAGGGAAAGAGACCCAGTACTTC.

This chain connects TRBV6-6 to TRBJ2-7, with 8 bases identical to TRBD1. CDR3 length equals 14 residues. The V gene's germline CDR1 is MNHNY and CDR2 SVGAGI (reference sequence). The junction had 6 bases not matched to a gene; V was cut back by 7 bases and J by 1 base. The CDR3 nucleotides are TGTGCCAGCACAACGACAGGGGCATCCTACGAGCAGTACTTC. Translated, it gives CASTTTGASYEQYF.

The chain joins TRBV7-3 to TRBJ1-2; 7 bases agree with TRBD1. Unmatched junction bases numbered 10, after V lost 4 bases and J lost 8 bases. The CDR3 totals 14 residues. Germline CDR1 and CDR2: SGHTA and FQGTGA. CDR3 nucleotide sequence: TGTGCCAGCAGCTCGTCGGATTACAGGGGCGGCTACACCTTC. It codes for CASSSSDYRGGYTF.

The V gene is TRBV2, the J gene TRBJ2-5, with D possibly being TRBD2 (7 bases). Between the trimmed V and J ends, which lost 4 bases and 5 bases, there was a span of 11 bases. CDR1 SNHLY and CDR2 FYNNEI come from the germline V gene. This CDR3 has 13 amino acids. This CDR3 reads CASSGGGMETQYF. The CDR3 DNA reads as TGTGCCAGCAGTGGCGGGGGCATGGAGACCCAGTACTTC.

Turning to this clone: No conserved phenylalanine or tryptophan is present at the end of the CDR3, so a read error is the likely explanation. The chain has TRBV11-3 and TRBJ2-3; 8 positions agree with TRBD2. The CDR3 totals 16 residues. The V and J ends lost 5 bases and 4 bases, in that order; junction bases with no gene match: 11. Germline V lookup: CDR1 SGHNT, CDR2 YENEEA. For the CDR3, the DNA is TGTGCCAGCAGCCCCAGCGGGGGAGGGCAAGCAGATACGCAGTATTTG. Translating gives CASSPSGGGQADTQYL.